This T cell receptor (beta chain) was captured by sequencing in a study of response to subunit inactivated influenza vaccine (dated by TCRdb to 2016 to 2019). For context, the study as a whole: To follow how T cells responded to a trivalent subunit inactivated influenza vaccine, the researchers relied on deep quantitative profiling of the T cell receptor repertoire.

This clonotype was seen a handful of times. The antigen it binds to is not known. No much larger clone exists at a distance of one base, and base qualities are not known. CDR1 and CDR2 are read off the germline V gene as LGHNA and YNFKEQ. V is clipped by 4 bases and J by 0 bases, and the sequence between their germline boundaries is 12 bases long. The CDR3 contains 15 residues, cysteine and phenylalanine counted. Only the CDR3 portion is preserved as DNA: 45 bases, with reading frame beginning at the first base. Summary of the overall study and its limitations: It was suggested by the authors that each seasonal influenza vaccination may recruit only a limited number of new T cells.

Library preparation used RT-PCR. The listed sequencing device is Illumina HiSeq 2500. In TCRdb, the public reads were trimmed at Q25 with fastp and aligned with MiXCR, with productive beta chains retained. Under each unique CDR3 protein, matching rows form one entry showing the most common genes and DNA. The sample table records 650,000 or so distinct CDR3 sequences; 12% to 15% of these occur just once. Less than 8.5% of the sample goes to the ten largest clones. The receptor comes from a man between 45 and 60 years old who received an inactivated influenza vaccine. Donor details come from another sample of the same person, matched by shared clones. Material: PBMCs from blood, obtained roughly 2 weeks before vaccination. The chain is assembled from TRBV4-2 and TRBJ1-1; a confident D gene designation cannot be given. The DNA reads TGTGCCAGCAGCCCCCGGGAGGGAGTGAACACTGAAGCTTTCTTT. Its protein reads: CASSPREGVNTEAFF.